The clone carrying this TCR beta chain turned up a few times. Its antigen remains unknown. Germline CDR1 MNHEY, CDR2 SVGAGI. Trimming removed 4 bases from V and 5 bases from J; junction bases left unmatched: 1. This CDR3 is 13 amino acids long. Total RNA was isolated from unfractionated whole blood. TCRdb fed the 5' RACE reads into MiXCR, producing one record per CDR3 protein. The table includes 110,000 or so distinct CDR3 sequences, around a fifth detected once. This sample is drawn from a study of human T cells and chemical hapten exposure. Study-wide findings and caveats: DPC sensitization produced no change in TCRs with frequency above 1 in 1000.

The V and J genes are TRBV6-5 and TRBJ1-1; 10 nucleotides align to TRBD1. This TCR was recovered from a human donor in good health. The CDR3 is CASSWTGGTEAFF. CDR3 sequence (DNA): TGTGCCAGCAGTTGGACAGGGGGTACTGAAGCTTTCTTT.